This record looks at one TCR beta chain sequence and its context. Its antigen is still unknown. The entry originates in a study of shared clonotypes between healthy human individuals. Findings of the study overall: Memory subsets generally showed lower estimated richness than naive subsets. Clonotype sharing across a few donors was observed for around 5.1% of naive CD4 clonotypes.

DNA at 200 ng, some 31,000 T cell genomes, went into sorted-subset replicate PCRs. Sequencing used immunoSEQ multiplex PCR; TCRdb keeps in-frame clones, though not all of them. The repertoire holds roughly 2 million clones, with under 97% as singletons. The CDR3 extends over 13 amino acids. Germline CDR1 LNHDA, CDR2 SQIVND (reference sequence). Trimming took off 4 bases at V and 3 bases at J, with 10 bases between the two ends. The chain couples TRBV19 to TRBJ2-7; the D gene is possibly TRBD1 (6 bases). This clonotype was sampled from a man aged 18 to 35 in good health. Sequenced input: naive CD4+ T cells sorted from blood. Subset denoted: CD45RA+ positively selected. The CDR3 nucleotides read TGTGCCAGTAGTACCGGGACAAACTACGAGCAGTACTTC. It specifies CASSTGTNYEQYF. The full variable domain, rest sourced from reference TRBV19 and TRBJ2-7, is DGGITQSPKYLFRKEGQNVTLSCEQNLNHDAMYWYRQDPGQGLRLIYYSQIVNDFQKGDIAEGYSVSREKKESFPLTVTSAQKNPTAFYLCASSTGTNYEQYFGPGTRLTVT.